Below, 4 T cell receptor beta chains from the same sample are listed, as sequenced in a study of blood T cells in healthy people across ages. Together with a sample-barcoded 5' primer, a J-beta primer mix was included in a second PCR lasting about 6 to 11 cycles. TCRdb processed the 5' RACE reads anew with MiXCR; each CDR3 protein has one entry. Among around 1.5 million distinct CDR3 sequences listed, 45% to 70% were seen once. Sequencing used blood. Receptor source: a man in his late teens or twenties in good health.

J is TRBJ2-3 and V is TRBV25-1; D might be TRBD1 (6 bases). CDR3 length equals 14 residues. Trimming cost V 8 bases and J 0 bases, with 12 bases left between them. CDR1 and CDR2 from the germline V gene are MGHDK and SYGVNS. The CDR3 DNA is TGTGCCAGCTGCCCGGGACAAAGCACAGATACGCAGTATTTT. It encodes CASCPGQSTDTQYF.

The gene calls are TRBV7-9 and TRBJ1-5; 7 bases fit TRBD1. In germline, CDR1 is SEHNR, CDR2 FQNEAQ (reference sequence). This CDR3 is 15 amino acids long. The junction had 4 bases not matched to a gene; V was cut back by 5 bases and J by 0 bases. CDR3 DNA sequence: TGTGCCAGCAGCCAGGGACAGTTTAGCAATCAGCCCCAGCATTTT. Amino acid sequence: CASSQGQFSNQPQHF.

The chain joins TRBV27 to TRBJ2-4, with TRBD1 matching over 8 bases. The germline V gene has CDR1 MNHEY and CDR2 SMNVEV (reference sequence). Germline trimming cut 6 bases from V and 5 bases from J; bases unmatched to any gene: 3. The CDR3 is 13 residues long. The CDR3 nucleotides read TGTGCCAGCAGGAAGGACAGGGAAAACATTCAGTACTTC. This translates into CASRKDRENIQYF.

In this sample, this clonotype turned up a few times. The chain uses TRBV6-5 and TRBJ1-4; D is perhaps TRBD1 (5 bases). V lost 6 bases to trimming and J lost 3 bases, with 11 bases between them. The CDR3 loop spans 14 amino acids. Looked up from germline, CDR1 is MNHEY and CDR2 is SVGAGI. The CDR3 sequence: CASSRQNANEKLFF. DNA for the CDR3: TGTGCCAGCAGCCGACAGAACGCTAATGAAAAACTGTTTTTT.